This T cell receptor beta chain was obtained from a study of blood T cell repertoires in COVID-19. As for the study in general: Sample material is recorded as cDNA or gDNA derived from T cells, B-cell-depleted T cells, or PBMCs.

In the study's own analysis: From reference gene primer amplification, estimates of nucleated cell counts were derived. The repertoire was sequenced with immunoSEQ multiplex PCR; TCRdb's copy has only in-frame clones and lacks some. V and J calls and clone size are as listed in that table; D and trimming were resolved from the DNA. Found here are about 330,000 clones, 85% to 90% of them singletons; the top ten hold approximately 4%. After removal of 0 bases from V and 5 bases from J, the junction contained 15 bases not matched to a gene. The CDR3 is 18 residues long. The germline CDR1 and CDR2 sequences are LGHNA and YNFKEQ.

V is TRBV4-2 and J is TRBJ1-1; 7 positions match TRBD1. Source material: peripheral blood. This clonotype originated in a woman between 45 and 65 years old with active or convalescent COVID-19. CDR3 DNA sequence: TGTGCCAGCAGCCAAGATTCCCTTCGACAGGGCGGAGGTACTGAAGCTTTCTTT. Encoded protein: CASSQDSLRQGGGTEAFF.